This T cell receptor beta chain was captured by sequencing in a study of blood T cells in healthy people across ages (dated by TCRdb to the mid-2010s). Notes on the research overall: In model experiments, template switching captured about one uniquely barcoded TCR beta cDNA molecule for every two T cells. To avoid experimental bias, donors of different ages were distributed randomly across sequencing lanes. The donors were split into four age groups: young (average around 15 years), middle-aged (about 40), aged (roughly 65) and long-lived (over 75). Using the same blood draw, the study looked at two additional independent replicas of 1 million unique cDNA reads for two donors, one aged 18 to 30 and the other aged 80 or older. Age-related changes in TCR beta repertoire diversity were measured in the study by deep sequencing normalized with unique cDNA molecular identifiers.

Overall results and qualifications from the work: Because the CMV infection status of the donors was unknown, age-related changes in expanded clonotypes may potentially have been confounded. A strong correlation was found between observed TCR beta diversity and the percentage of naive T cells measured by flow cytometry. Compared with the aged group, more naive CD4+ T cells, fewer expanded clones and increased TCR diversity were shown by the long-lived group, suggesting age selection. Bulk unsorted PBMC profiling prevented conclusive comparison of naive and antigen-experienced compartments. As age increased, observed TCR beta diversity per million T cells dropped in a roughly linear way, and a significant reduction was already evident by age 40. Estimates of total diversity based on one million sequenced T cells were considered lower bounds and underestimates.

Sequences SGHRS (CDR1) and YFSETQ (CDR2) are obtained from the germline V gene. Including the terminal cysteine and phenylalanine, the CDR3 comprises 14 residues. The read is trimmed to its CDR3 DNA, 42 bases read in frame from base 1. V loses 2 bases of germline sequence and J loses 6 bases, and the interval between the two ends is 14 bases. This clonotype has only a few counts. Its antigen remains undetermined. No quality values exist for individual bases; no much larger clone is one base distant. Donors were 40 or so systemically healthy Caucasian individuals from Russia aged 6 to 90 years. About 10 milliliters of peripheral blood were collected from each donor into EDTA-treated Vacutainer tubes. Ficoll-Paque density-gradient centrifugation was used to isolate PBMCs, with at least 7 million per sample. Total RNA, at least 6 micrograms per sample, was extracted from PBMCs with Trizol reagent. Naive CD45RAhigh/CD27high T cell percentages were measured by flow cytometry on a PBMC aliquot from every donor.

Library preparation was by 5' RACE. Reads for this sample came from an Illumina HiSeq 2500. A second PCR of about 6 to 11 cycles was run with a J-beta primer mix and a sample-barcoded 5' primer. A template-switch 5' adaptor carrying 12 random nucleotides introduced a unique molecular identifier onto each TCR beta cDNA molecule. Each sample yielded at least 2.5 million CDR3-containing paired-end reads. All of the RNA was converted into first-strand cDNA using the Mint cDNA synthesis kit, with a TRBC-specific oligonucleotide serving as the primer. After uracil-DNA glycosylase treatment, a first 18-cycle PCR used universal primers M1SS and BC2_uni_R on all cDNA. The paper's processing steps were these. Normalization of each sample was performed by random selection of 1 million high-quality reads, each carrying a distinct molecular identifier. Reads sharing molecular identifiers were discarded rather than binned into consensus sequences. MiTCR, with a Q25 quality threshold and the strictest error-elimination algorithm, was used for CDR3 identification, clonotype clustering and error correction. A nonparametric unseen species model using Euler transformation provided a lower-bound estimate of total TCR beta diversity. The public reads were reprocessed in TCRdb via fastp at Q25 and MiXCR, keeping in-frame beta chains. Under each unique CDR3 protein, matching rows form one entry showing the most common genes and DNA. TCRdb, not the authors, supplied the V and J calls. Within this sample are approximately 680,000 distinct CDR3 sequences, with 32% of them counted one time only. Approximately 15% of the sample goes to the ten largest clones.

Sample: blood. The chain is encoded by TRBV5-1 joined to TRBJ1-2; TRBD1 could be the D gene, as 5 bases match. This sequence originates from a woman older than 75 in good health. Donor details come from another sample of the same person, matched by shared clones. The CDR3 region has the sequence CASSFWDGGNGYTF. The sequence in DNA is TGCGCCAGCAGCTTCTGGGACGGCGGGAATGGCTACACCTTC. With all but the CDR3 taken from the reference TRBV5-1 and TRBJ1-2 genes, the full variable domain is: KAGVTQTPRYLIKTRGQQVTLSCSPISGHRSVSWYQQTPGQGLQFLFEYFSETQRNKGNFPGRFSGRQFSNSRSEMNVSTLELGDSALYLCASSFWDGGNGYTFGSGTRLTVV.